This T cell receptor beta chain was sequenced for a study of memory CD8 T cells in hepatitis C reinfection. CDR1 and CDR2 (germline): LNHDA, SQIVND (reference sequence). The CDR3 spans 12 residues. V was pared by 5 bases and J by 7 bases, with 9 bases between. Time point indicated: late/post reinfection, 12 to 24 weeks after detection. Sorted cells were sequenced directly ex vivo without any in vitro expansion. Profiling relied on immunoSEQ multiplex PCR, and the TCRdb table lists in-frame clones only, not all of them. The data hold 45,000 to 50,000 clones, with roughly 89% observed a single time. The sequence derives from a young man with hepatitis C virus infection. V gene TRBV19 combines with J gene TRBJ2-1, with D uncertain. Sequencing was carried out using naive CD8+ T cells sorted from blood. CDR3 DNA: TGTGCCAGTAGTTCCTATGATAATGAGCAGTTCTTC. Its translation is CASSSYDNEQFF.